This T cell receptor beta chain was identified in a study of shared clonotypes between healthy human individuals. Study details: A donor's plate count was three for CD4 naive and three for CD4 memory; CD8 naive had two and CD8 memory one. Study conclusions and caveats: Limited genetic and exposure-history diversity came from having few donors. What naive subsets generally showed was a larger estimated richness than memory subsets showed.

This CDR3 spans 14 amino acids. Trimming removed 6 bases from V and 3 bases from J, with 15 bases in between. CDR1 SNHLY and CDR2 FYNNEI come from the germline V gene. As concerns this clone: The antigen is not known.

In the study's own analysis: Filtering was not the same, since immunoSEQ gave junction-only sequences without quality scores. Clones were sequenced by immunoSEQ multiplex PCR, and TCRdb holds only the in-frame ones, with some missing. The DNA was the basis for D and trimming; V, J and clone size are from that table. The sample shows fewer than 1.6 million clones, 98% of them seen only once. The material sequenced was naive CD4+ T cells sorted from blood. Subset meaning: CD45RA+ positively selected. The clonotype comes from a man aged 30-40 years in good health. The rearrangement joins TRBV2 to TRBJ2-7; D remains unclear. CDR3 sequence (DNA): TGTGCCAGCAGGGCTGGTGGGGAAAGCTACGAGCAGTACTTC. Protein: CASRAGGESYEQYF.